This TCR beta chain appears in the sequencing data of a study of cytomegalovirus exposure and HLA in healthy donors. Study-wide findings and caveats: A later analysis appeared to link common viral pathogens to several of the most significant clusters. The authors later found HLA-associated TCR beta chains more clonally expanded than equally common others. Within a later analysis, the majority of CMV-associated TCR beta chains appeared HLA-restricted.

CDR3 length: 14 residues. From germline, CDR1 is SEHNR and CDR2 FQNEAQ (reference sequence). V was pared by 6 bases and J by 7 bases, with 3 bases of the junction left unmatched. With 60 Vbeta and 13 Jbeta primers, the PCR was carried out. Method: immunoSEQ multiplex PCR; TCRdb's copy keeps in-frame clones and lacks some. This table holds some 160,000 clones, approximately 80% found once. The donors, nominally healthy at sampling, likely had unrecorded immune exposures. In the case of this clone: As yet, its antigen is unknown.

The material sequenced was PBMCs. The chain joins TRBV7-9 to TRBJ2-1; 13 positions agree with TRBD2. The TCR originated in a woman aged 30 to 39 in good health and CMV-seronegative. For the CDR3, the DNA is TGTGCCAGCAGTGTACTAGCGGGGGGGAATGAGCAGTTCTTC. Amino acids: CASSVLAGGNEQFF.